This TCR beta chain originates from a study of T cell responses to AZD1222 COVID-19 vaccine. The CDR3 consists of 15 residues. CDR1 is MNHEY and CDR2 is SMNVEV in the germline V gene (reference sequence). Trimming pared 4 bases from V and 1 base from J, leaving 11 bases between. Generated by immunoSEQ multiplex PCR, the TCRdb table keeps only in-frame clones and is missing some. The sample has some 89,000 clones; 90% are singletons. This receptor was taken from an adult in good health. The chain joins TRBV27 to TRBJ1-5; D gene uncertain. The sample here was peripheral blood, taken on day 0 of AZD1222 vaccination. CDR3 loop: CASSSSVGSNQPQHF. The CDR3 DNA reads TGTGCCAGCAGTTCCAGTGTTGGCAGCAATCAGCCCCAGCATTTT.